The next 19 T cell receptor beta chains were all read from a single sample in a study of shared clonotypes between healthy human individuals. Generated by immunoSEQ multiplex PCR, the TCRdb table keeps only in-frame clones and is missing some. Counted here are hundreds of thousands of clones, approximately 96% occurring once; the ten biggest clones make up 0.11%. Cells designated naive CD8 were CD45RO-negative and were positively selected for CCR7, with terminally differentiated effector memory CD45RA+ cells excluded. Material: naive CD8+ T cells sorted from blood. These receptors were taken from a woman in her thirties in good health.

This sequence joins TRBV5-8 and TRBJ1-5, with D possibly TRBD1 on 5 matching bases. Per germline, CDR1 SGHTS and CDR2 YDEGEE. Trimming stripped 3 bases from V and 0 bases from J, with 7 bases between. The CDR3 spans 14 residues. In nucleotides, the CDR3 is TGTGCCAGCAGCTACAGGAGTAGCAATCAGCCCCAGCATTTT. Translation: CASSYRSSNQPQHF.

This CDR3 reads CASSEAGGPSYEQYF. The CDR3 region has the DNA TGTGCCAGCAGTGAGGCGGGAGGGCCCTCCTACGAGCAGTACTTC. This rearrangement joins TRBV2 to TRBJ2-7; 9 nucleotides line up with TRBD2. Germline CDR1 SNHLY, CDR2 FYNNEI. This CDR3 has 15 residues. J was trimmed by 0 bases and V by 3 bases; bases with no gene match: 3.

This clone showed up just once. The J gene is TRBJ1-1, the V gene TRBV6-1; D is perhaps TRBD1 (5 bases). The CDR3 is 17 residues long. Trimming removed 0 bases from V and 0 bases from J, with 14 bases in between. Germline CDR1 is MNHNS and CDR2 is SASEGT. CDR3: CASSEALQTVMNTEAFF. The CDR3 region has the DNA TGTGCCAGCAGTGAAGCGTTACAGACAGTCATGAACACTGAAGCTTTCTTT.

The chain couples TRBV28 to TRBJ1-5, with TRBD1 matching over 8 bases. The CDR3 has 18 residues. The germline gives CDR1 MDHEN, CDR2 SYDVKM. V was pared by 3 bases and J by 0 bases, with 10 bases of the junction left unmatched. In DNA form, the CDR3 reads TGTGCCAGCAGTTTGCCCGGACAGGGATGGGGTAGCAATCAGCCCCAGCATTTT. Translating it yields CASSLPGQGWGSNQPQHF.

The chain uses TRBV27 and TRBJ2-7, with D uncertain. The CDR3 is made up of 13 amino acids. Germline assignment: CDR1 MNHEY and CDR2 SMNVEV (reference sequence). V lost 2 bases and J lost 2, with 7 bases in between. CDR3 bases: TGTGCCAGCAGTTTACAGGTCGCCTACGAGCAGTACTTC. It is translated as CASSLQVAYEQYF.

The chain has TRBV4-1 and TRBJ2-7; D call uncertain. Trimming removed 2 bases at V and 0 bases at J, with 11 bases between. Germline CDR1 is MGHRA and CDR2 is YSYEKL. The CDR3 totals 15 residues. CDR3 in amino acids: CASSQFFLGSYEQYF. The CDR3 DNA reads TGCGCCAGCAGCCAATTCTTCCTAGGCTCCTACGAGCAGTACTTC.

The chain combines TRBV7-9 with TRBJ1-3; D ambiguous. The CDR3 runs 11 residues. The germline V gene has CDR1 SEHNR and CDR2 FQNEAQ (reference sequence). V was pared by 11 bases and J by 6 bases, with 11 bases between. The CDR3 DNA follows: TGTGCCTCGCGGGATCCAAACACCATATATTTT. Protein: CASRDPNTIYF.

This chain connects TRBV4-3 to TRBJ2-7; 11 positions agree with TRBD2. With 2 bases clipped from V and 6 bases from J, the junction kept 6 bases outside the gene matches. The CDR3 runs 15 residues. Germline CDR1 LGHNA, CDR2 YSLEER. CDR3 in DNA: TGCGCCAGCAGCCAAACGGGTAGCGGGAGGGCCGAGCAGTACTTC. Its protein product is CASSQTGSGRAEQYF.

The chain recombines TRBV28 with TRBJ2-5; 7 bases fit TRBD1. J gave up 4 bases and V 7 bases, and 9 bases lay outside the gene matches. The germline gives CDR1 MDHEN, CDR2 SYDVKM. The CDR3 is 14 amino acids. The CDR3, as DNA: TGTGCCAGCAAGGAGACAGGGAATATAGAGACCCAGTACTTC. Translating it yields CASKETGNIETQYF. Complete variable domain (other parts from reference TRBV28 and TRBJ2-5): DVKVTQSSRYLVKRTGEKVFLECVQDMDHENMFWYRQDPGLGLRLIYFSYDVKMKEKGDIPEGYSVSREKKERFSLILESASTNQTSMYLCASKETGNIETQYFGPGTRLLVL.

The chain links TRBV4-2 to TRBJ2-1; TRBD2 matches 8 bases. Germline V gene sequence: CDR1 LGHNA, CDR2 YNFKEQ. This CDR3 is 16 amino acids long. Trimming at V came to 0 bases and at J to 5 bases, leaving 6 bases not matched to a gene. The CDR3 DNA follows: TGTGCCAGCAGCCAAGATTCCGGGAGGGGAAACAATGAGCAGTTCTTC. Encoded protein: CASSQDSGRGNNEQFF.

The chain joins TRBV5-1 to TRBJ2-1, with 12 bases matching TRBD2. V gave up 2 bases and J gave up 7 bases; unmatched junction bases: 10. The CDR3 is 17 amino acids. The germline V gene encodes CDR1 SGHRS and CDR2 YFSETQ. CDR3 sequence (DNA): TGCGCCAGCAGCTTAGACGGACTAGCGGGGTACGGGAATGAGCAGTTCTTC. This codes for CASSLDGLAGYGNEQFF.

The chain links TRBV27 to TRBJ2-7, with 8 bases fitting TRBD1. This CDR3 region has 17 residues. Germline CDR1 MNHEY, CDR2 SMNVEV (reference sequence). V lost 0 bases and J lost 0; bases outside the gene matches: 7. DNA for the CDR3: TGTGCCAGCAGTTTATCCCCCGGGACAGGTAGCTCCTACGAGCAGTACTTC. Translating gives CASSLSPGTGSSYEQYF.

The chain has TRBV19 and TRBJ2-2; TRBD2 is a possible D gene (7 bases). The CDR3 runs 16 residues. Germline lookup yields CDR1 LNHDA and CDR2 SQIVND (reference sequence). V was clipped by 10 bases and J by 7 bases, with 25 bases between them. The CDR3 nucleotides read TGTGCCACCAGACCGTGGGGGGGCGACCGAGTCGGGGAGCTGTTTTTT. This sequence encodes CATRPWGGDRVGELFF.

J is TRBJ2-7 and V is TRBV11-2; 11 bases fit TRBD1. Trimming cost V 5 bases and J 5 bases; bases outside gene matches: 8. The CDR3 has 15 residues. Germline V gene lookup returns CDR1 SGHAT and CDR2 FQNNGV. CDR3 sequence (DNA): TGTGCCAGCAGCCCCCGGACAGGGGGCTTCGACGAGCAGTACTTC. Translated, it gives CASSPRTGGFDEQYF.

This clone was seen only once. This rearrangement joins TRBV27 to TRBJ2-6; 11 nucleotides line up with TRBD1. Germline CDR1 reads MNHEY; CDR2 reads SMNVEV (reference sequence). J gave up 0 bases and V 2 bases, and 3 bases lay outside the gene matches. This CDR3 region has 18 residues. CDR3 sequence reads: CASSLGTGGYSGANVLTF. The CDR3 nucleotides are TGTGCCAGCAGTTTAGGGACAGGGGGTTACTCTGGGGCCAACGTCCTGACTTTC. Drawing the rest from reference TRBV27 and TRBJ2-6, the complete variable domain is EAQVTQNPRYLITVTGKKLTVTCSQNMNHEYMSWYRQDPGLGLRQIYYSMNVEVTDKGDVPEGYKVSRKEKRNFPLILESPSPNQTSLYFCASSLGTGGYSGANVLTFGAGSRLTVL.

The chain employs TRBV5-6 and TRBJ2-7; D may be TRBD1 or TRBD2 (5 bases each). The germline gives CDR1 SGHDT, CDR2 YYEEEE. The V end was cut by 2 bases, the J end by 0 bases, with 15 bases between. There are 16 residues in the CDR3. CDR3 DNA sequence: TGTGCCAGCAGCTTACCCGACAGCGCGGGCTCCTACGAGCAGTACTTC. It codes for CASSLPDSAGSYEQYF.

This chain joins TRBV7-6 and TRBJ2-7; TRBD2 matches at 9 bases. With 1 base clipped from V and 6 bases from J, the junction kept 7 bases outside the gene matches. CDR3 length: 15 residues. Per the germline V gene, CDR1 is SGHVS and CDR2 is FNYEAQ. The CDR3 bases are TGTGCCAGCAGCTTAGGTAGCGGGAGTGGTGGCGAGCAGTACTTC. Amino acids: CASSLGSGSGGEQYF.

The chain is built from TRBV5-1 and TRBJ1-4; TRBD1 agrees at 10 bases. Trimming took 6 bases from V and 8 from J; bases not matched to a gene: 10. The CDR3 has 15 amino acids. Per the germline V gene, CDR1 is SGHRS and CDR2 is YFSETQ. As DNA, the CDR3 is TGCGCCAGCAACACAGGGACAGGGGCAGGGGAAAAACTGTTTTTT. Amino acids: CASNTGTGAGEKLFF.

This clone was picked up one time. The chain recombines TRBV11-2 with TRBJ2-1; 7 bases line up with TRBD2. The CDR3 is 12 amino acids. With 8 bases clipped from V and 10 bases from J, the junction kept 8 bases outside the gene matches. Germline CDR1 reads SGHAT; CDR2 reads FQNNGV. This CDR3 is CASPGGEGEQFF. The DNA for the CDR3 is TGTGCCAGCCCTGGGGGGGAGGGGGAGCAGTTCTTC.